A selection of T cell receptor beta chains follows, all from one sample in a study of T cells in Graves' hyperthyroidism and ophthalmopathy. TCRdb reanalysed the multiplex PCR reads using MiXCR and keeps one entry per CDR3 protein. The data show approximately 510,000 distinct CDR3 sequences, about 20% seen once. Sequencing was done on a sample of blood. The receptors originated from a man younger than 30 with Graves' hyperthyroidism. Each CDR3 is given with its conserved first and last residue. A D gene is named only where the DNA matches it firmly. Part of the rows lack a size; the others show once, few, many or a class for expanded clones.

j_gene: TRBJ2-7
d_gene: NA
abundance: many
v_gene: TRBV6-5
CDR3nt: TGTGCCAGCAGTCCAGGGTTTATGGAGCAGTACTTC
CDR3aa: CASSPGFMEQYF

j_gene: TRBJ1-1
d_gene: NA
abundance: NA
v_gene: TRBV7-3
CDR3nt: TGTGCCAGCAGCCTTGGCGCAGAAGGGACTGAAGCTTTCTTT
CDR3aa: CASSLGAEGTEAFF

j_gene: TRBJ1-5
d_gene: NA
abundance: many
v_gene: TRBV30
CDR3nt: TGTGCCTGGAGTCAGAGTGTGAAGGGAGATCAGCCCCAGCATTTT
CDR3aa: CAWSQSVKGDQPQHF

j_gene: TRBJ2-5
d_gene: NA
abundance: many
v_gene: TRBV12-3/TRBV12-4
CDR3nt: TGTGCCAGCAGGGGTGGCCAAGAGACCCAGTACTTC
CDR3aa: CASRGGQETQYF

j_gene: TRBJ1-2
d_gene: NA
abundance: few
v_gene: TRBV6-5
CDR3nt: TGTGCCAGCAGTTACATGGGACGGGGTGATGGCTACACCTTC
CDR3aa: CASSYMGRGDGYTF

j_gene: TRBJ2-1
d_gene: NA
abundance: NA
v_gene: TRBV28
CDR3nt: TGTGCCAGCAGTGCTGGGGGGACTTACAATGAGCAGTTCTTC
CDR3aa: CASSAGGTYNEQFF

j_gene: TRBJ1-5
d_gene: NA
abundance: many
v_gene: TRBV12-3/TRBV12-4
CDR3nt: TGTGCCAGCAGTAATGGTGGACATTTCTATCAGCCCCAGCATTTT
CDR3aa: CASSNGGHFYQPQHF

j_gene: TRBJ2-5
d_gene: TRBD2
abundance: many
v_gene: TRBV12-3/TRBV12-4
CDR3nt: TGTGCCAGCAGTGGTGCGGGGAGGGGAGAGACCCAGTACTTC
CDR3aa: CASSGAGRGETQYF

j_gene: TRBJ2-5
d_gene: NA
abundance: many
v_gene: TRBV12-5
CDR3nt: TGTGCTAGTGGTTTGAAGGGCCATTCCCAAGAGACCCAGTACTTC
CDR3aa: CASGLKGHSQETQYF

j_gene: TRBJ2-7
d_gene: TRBD1
abundance: NA
v_gene: TRBV12-3/TRBV12-4
CDR3nt: TGTGCCAGCAGCTTGGACAGGGGGAACGATTGCGAGCAGTACTTC
CDR3aa: CASSLDRGNDCEQYF

j_gene: TRBJ2-2
d_gene: NA
abundance: many
v_gene: TRBV10-1
CDR3nt: TGCGCCAGCAGTGAGTTCCCTACTACCGGGGAGCTGTTTTTT
CDR3aa: CASSEFPTTGELFF

j_gene: TRBJ1-2
d_gene: TRBD1
abundance: many
v_gene: TRBV13
CDR3nt: TGTGCCAGCAGCCCCGGGACAGGGGGCATTCTTACCTATGGCTACACCTTC
CDR3aa: CASSPGTGGILTYGYTF

j_gene: TRBJ1-2
d_gene: NA
abundance: many
v_gene: TRBV5-1
CDR3nt: TGCGCCAGCAGCTTCGAAGGGGGACACCCCTATGGCTACACCTTC
CDR3aa: CASSFEGGHPYGYTF

j_gene: TRBJ1-1
d_gene: NA
abundance: many
v_gene: TRBV12-3/TRBV12-4
CDR3nt: TGTGCCAGCAGTTTAGGCAGAGACTACACTGAAGCTTTCTTT
CDR3aa: CASSLGRDYTEAFF

j_gene: TRBJ2-7
d_gene: NA
abundance: many
v_gene: TRBV19
CDR3nt: TGTGCCAGTAGTCGATGGGGGGAGGACTCCTACGAGCAGTACTTC
CDR3aa: CASSRWGEDSYEQYF

j_gene: TRBJ1-5
d_gene: NA
abundance: few
v_gene: TRBV19
CDR3nt: TGTGCCAGTAGTATATTGGGGGCTGGCAATCAGCCCCAGCATTTT
CDR3aa: CASSILGAGNQPQHF

j_gene: TRBJ2-5
d_gene: TRBD1
abundance: many
v_gene: TRBV20-1
CDR3nt: TGCAGTGCCTTTCTGGACAGGGGTGAGACCCAGTACTTC
CDR3aa: CSAFLDRGETQYF

j_gene: TRBJ1-2
d_gene: NA
abundance: few
v_gene: TRBV10-3
CDR3nt: TGTGCCATCAGTCCACAGGGTTCTGGCTACACCTTC
CDR3aa: CAISPQGSGYTF